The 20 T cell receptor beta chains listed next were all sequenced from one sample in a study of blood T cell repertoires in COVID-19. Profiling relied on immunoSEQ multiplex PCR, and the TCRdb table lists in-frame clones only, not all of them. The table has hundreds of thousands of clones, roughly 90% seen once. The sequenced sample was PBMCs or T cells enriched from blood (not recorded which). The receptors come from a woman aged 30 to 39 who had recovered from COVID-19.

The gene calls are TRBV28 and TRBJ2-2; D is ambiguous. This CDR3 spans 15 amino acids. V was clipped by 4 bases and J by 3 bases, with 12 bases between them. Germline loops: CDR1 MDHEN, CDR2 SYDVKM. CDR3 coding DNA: TGTGCCAGCAGTTCCCTCACACGATACACCGGGGAGCTGTTTTTT. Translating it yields CASSSLTRYTGELFF.

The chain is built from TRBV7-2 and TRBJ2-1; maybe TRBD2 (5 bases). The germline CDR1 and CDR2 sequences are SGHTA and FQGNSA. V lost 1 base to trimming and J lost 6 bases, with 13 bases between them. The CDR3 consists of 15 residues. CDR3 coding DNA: TGTGCCAGCAGCTTAGGGGGAGTCGTGGCCAATGAGCAGTTCTTC. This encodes CASSLGGVVANEQFF. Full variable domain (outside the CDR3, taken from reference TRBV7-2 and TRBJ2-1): GAGVSQSPSNKVTEKGKDVELRCDPISGHTALYWYRQSLGQGLEFLIYFQGNSAPDKSGLPSDRFSAERTGGSVSTLTIQRTQQEDSAVYLCASSLGGVVANEQFFGPGTRLTVL.

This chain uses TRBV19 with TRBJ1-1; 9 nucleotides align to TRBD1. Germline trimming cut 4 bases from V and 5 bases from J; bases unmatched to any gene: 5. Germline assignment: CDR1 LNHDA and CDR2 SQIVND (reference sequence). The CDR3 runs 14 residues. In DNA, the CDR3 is TGTGCCAGTAGTAGGACAGGGGATGTTACTGAAGCTTTCTTT. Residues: CASSRTGDVTEAFF. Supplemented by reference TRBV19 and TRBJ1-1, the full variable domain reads DGGITQSPKYLFRKEGQNVTLSCEQNLNHDAMYWYRQDPGQGLRLIYYSQIVNDFQKGDIAEGYSVSREKKESFPLTVTSAQKNPTAFYLCASSRTGDVTEAFFGQGTRLTVV.

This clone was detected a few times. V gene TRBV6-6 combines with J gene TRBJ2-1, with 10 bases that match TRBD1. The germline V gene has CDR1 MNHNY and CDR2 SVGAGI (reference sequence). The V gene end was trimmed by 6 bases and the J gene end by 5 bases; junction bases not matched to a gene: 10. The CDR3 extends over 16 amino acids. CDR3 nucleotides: TGTGCCAGCAGGAACTCCGGGACAGGGGTTAACAATGAGCAGTTCTTC. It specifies CASRNSGTGVNNEQFF.

The CDR3 spells CASSKARTGNSPLHF. For the CDR3, the DNA is TGTGCCAGCAGCAAAGCCAGGACAGGAAATTCACCCCTCCACTTT. This chain connects TRBV21-1 to TRBJ1-6; the D call of TRBD1 is as the table states it, not checked on the DNA. TRBV21-1 is a pseudogene segment. The CDR3 extends over 15 amino acids.

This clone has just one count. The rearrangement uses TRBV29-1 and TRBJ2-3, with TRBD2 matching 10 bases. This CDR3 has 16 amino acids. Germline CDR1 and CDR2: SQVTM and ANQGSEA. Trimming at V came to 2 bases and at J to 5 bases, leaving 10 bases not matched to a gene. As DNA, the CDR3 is TGCAGCGTTGAAAGGACTAGCGGAGGTGGAGGAGATACGCAGTATTTT. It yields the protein CSVERTSGGGGDTQYF.

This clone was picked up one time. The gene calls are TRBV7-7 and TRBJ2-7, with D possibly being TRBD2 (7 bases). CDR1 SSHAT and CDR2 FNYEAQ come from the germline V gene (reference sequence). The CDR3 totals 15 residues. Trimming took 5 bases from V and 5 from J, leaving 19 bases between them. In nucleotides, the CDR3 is TGTGCCAGCAGCAAAAACACCGGGGGGCAGGACGAGCAGTACTTC. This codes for CASSKNTGGQDEQYF.

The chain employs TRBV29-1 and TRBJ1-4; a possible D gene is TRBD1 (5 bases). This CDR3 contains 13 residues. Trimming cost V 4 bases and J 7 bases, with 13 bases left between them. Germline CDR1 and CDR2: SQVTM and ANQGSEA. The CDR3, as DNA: TGCAGCGTTGGTCGGGGGAGGGGTGAAAAACTGTTTTTT. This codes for CSVGRGRGEKLFF.

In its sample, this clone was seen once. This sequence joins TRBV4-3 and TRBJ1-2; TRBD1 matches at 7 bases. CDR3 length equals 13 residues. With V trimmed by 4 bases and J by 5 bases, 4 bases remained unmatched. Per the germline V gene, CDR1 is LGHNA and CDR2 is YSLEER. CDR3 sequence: CASSPTGVYGYTF. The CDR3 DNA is TGCGCCAGCAGCCCTACAGGGGTATATGGCTACACCTTC.

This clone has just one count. CDR3 in amino acids: CASSYQNDYGYTF. The CDR3 bases are TGTGCCAGCAGCTATCAAAATGACTATGGCTACACCTTC. The V and J genes are TRBV5-4 and TRBJ1-2; D ambiguous. V gave up 3 bases and J gave up 3 bases, with 9 bases separating them. The V gene's germline CDR1 is SGHNT and CDR2 YYREEE (reference sequence). The CDR3 has 13 amino acids.

The CDR3 DNA reads TGCGCCAGCAGCCCGGGACAAGGCACCAAAGGCTCAGGCCTGTTTTTT. It specifies CASSPGQGTKGSGLFF. The V call is TRBV4-1, the J call TRBJ1-4, with D perhaps matching TRBD1 (6 bases). V was shortened by 4 bases and J by 14 bases, with 26 bases between the two germline ends. This CDR3 is built from 16 residues. The germline V gene encodes CDR1 MGHRA and CDR2 YSYEKL.

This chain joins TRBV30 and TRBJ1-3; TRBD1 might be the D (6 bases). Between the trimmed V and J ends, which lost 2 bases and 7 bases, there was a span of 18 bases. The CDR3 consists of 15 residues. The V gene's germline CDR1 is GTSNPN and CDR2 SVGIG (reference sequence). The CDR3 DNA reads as TGTGCCTGGAGTTTTTCAACAGGGTCGTGGAACACCATATATTTT. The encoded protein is CAWSFSTGSWNTIYF.

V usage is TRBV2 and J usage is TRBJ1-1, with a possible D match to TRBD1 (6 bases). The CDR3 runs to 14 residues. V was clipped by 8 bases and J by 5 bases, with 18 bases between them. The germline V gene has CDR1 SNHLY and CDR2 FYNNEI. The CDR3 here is CASYSARGNTEAFF. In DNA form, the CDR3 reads TGTGCCAGCTATTCCGCCAGGGGTAATACTGAAGCTTTCTTT. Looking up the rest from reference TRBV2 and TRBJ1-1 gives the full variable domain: EPEVTQTPSHQVTQMGQEVILRCVPISNHLYFYWYRQILGQKVEFLVSFYNNEISEKSEIFDDQFSVERPDGSNFTLKIRSTKLEDSAMYFCASYSARGNTEAFFGQGTRLTVV.

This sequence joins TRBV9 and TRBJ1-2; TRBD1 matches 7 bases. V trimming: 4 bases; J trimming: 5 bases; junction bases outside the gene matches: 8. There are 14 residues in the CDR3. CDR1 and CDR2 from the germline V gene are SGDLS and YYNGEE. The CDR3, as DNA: TGTGCCAGCAGCTTAGGGACAGCCTTATATGGCTACACCTTC. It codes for CASSLGTALYGYTF.

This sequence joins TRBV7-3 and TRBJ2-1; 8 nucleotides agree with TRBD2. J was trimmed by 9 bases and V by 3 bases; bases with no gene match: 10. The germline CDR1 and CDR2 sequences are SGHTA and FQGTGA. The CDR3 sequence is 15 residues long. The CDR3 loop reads CASSFSGMSSGEQFF. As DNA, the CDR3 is TGTGCCAGCAGCTTTAGCGGGATGTCATCGGGTGAGCAGTTCTTC.

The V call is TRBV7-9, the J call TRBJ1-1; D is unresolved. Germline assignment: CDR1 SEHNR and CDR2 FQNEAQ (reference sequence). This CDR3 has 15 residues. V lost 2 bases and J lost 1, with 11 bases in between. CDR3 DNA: TGTGCCAGCAGCTTACACGGGTCTGGGAACACTGAAGCTTTCTTT. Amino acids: CASSLHGSGNTEAFF.

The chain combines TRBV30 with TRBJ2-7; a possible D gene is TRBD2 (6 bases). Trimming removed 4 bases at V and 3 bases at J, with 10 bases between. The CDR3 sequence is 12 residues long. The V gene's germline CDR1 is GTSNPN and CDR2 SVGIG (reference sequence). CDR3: CAWTKGGYEQYF. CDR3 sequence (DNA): TGTGCCTGGACCAAGGGAGGCTACGAGCAGTACTTC.

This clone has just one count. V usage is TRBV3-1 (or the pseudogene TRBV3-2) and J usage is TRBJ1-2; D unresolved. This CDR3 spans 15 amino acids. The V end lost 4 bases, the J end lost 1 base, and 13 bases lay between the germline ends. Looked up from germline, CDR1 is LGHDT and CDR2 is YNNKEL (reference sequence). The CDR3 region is CASSPRVGHNYGYTF. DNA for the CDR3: TGTGCCAGCAGCCCTCGGGTAGGCCATAACTATGGCTACACCTTC.

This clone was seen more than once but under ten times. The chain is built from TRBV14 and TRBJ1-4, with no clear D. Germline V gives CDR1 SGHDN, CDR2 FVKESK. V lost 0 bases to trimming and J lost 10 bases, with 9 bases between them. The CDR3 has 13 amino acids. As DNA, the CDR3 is TGTGCCAGCAGCCAAGATCGGGGTGGAAAACTGTTTTTT. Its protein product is CASSQDRGGKLFF.

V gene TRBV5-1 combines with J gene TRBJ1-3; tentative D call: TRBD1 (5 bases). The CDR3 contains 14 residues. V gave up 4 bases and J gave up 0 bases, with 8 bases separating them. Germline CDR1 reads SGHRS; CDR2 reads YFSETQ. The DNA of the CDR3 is TGCGCCAGCAGCGTTGACAGCTCTGGAAACACCATATATTTT. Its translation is CASSVDSSGNTIYF.